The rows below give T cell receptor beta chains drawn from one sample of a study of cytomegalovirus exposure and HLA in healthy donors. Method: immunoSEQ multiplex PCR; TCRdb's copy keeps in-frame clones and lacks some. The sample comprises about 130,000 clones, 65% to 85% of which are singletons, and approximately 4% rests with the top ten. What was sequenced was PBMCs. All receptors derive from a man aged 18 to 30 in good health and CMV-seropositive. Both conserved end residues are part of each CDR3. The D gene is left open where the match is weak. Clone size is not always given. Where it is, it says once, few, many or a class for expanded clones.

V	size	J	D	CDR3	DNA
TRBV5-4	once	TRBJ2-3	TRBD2	CASSTGLAGGTSTDTQYF	TGTGCCAGCAGCACAGGACTAGCGGGGGGTACTAGCACAGATACGCAGTATTTT
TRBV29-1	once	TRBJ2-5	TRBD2	CSVAFLAGETQYF	TGCAGCGTTGCATTCCTAGCGGGCGAGACCCAGTACTTC
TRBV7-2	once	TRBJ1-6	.	CASSLGAPGSNSPLHF	TGTGCCAGCAGCTTAGGGGCCCCGGGGAGTAATTCACCCCTCCACTTT
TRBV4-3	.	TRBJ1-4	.	CASSPWGEGTTNEKLFF	TGCGCCAGCAGCCCTTGGGGGGAGGGGACAACTAATGAAAAACTGTTTTTT
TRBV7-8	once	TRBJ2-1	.	CASSLGLGGREDNEQFF	TGTGCCAGCAGCTTGGGACTCGGAGGCCGGGAAGACAATGAGCAGTTCTTC
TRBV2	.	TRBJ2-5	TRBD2	CASTFPGLAGVEETQYF	TGTGCCAGCACTTTCCCGGGACTAGCGGGAGTAGAAGAGACCCAGTACTTC
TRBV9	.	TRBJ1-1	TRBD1	CASSVGPPGGTEAFF	TGTGCCAGCAGCGTGGGTCCGCCAGGGGGAACTGAAGCTTTCTTT
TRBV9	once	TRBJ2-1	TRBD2	CASSPGDYHEQFF	TGTGCCAGCAGCCCCGGGGACTACCATGAGCAGTTCTTC
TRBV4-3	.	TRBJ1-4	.	CASSEEGTDEKLFF	TGCGCCAGCAGCGAAGAGGGCACGGATGAAAAACTGTTTTTT
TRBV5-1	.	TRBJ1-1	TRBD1	CASSAGQTWDEAFF	TGCGCCAGCAGCGCGGGACAGACTTGGGATGAAGCTTTCTTT
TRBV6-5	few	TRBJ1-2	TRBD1	CATGGTGNYGYTF	TGTGCCACCGGAGGGACAGGGAACTATGGCTACACCTTC
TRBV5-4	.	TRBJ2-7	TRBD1	CASSIGTGGIYEQYF	TGTGCCAGCAGCATAGGGACAGGGGGAATCTACGAGCAGTACTTC
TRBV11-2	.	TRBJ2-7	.	CASSLVQGSYEQYF	TGTGCCAGCAGCTTAGTGCAGGGTTCCTACGAGCAGTACTTC
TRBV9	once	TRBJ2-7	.	CASSVTGSAYEQYF	TGTGCCAGCAGCGTTACAGGGTCCGCCTACGAGCAGTACTTC
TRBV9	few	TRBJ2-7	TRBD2	CASSPSGNYEQYF	TGTGCCAGCAGCCCTAGCGGGAACTACGAGCAGTACTTC
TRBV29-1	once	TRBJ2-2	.	CSVLVTGELFF	TGCAGCGTACTAGTGACCGGGGAGCTGTTTTTT
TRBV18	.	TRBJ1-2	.	CASSSRADSNYGYTF	TGTGCCAGCTCATCCCGAGCTGACAGCAACTATGGCTACACCTTC
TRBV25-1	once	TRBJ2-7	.	CASSVDSYEQYF	TGTGCCAGCAGTGTAGACAGCTACGAGCAGTACTTC
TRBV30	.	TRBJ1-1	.	CAWTPVMEAFF	TGTGCCTGGACCCCGGTTATGGAAGCTTTCTTT
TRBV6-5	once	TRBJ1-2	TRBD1	CASSYLYRGANYGYTF	TGTGCCAGCAGTTACCTATACAGGGGAGCTAACTATGGCTACACCTTC
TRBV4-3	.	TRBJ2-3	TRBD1	CASSQDDSGTGVTDTQYF	TGCGCCAGCAGCCAAGATGATTCCGGGACAGGGGTCACAGATACGCAGTATTTT
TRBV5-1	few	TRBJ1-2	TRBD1	CASSSTGGDGYTF	TGCGCCAGCAGCTCGACAGGGGGGGATGGCTACACCTTC
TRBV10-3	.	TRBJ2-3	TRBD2	CAISNPGTSGTTDTQYF	TGTGCCATCAGTAATCCCGGGACTAGCGGGACCACAGATACGCAGTATTTT
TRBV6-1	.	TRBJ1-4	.	CASSQTNEKLFF	TGTGCCAGCAGCCAAACTAATGAAAAACTGTTTTTT
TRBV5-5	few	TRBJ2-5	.	CASSLTWRETQYF	TGTGCCAGCAGCTTGACATGGAGGGAGACCCAGTACTTC
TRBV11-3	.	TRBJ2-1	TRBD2	CASSLALAGGSGEQFF	TGTGCCAGCAGCTTAGCCCTAGCGGGAGGTTCGGGTGAGCAGTTCTTC
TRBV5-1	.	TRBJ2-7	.	CASSLGGDVSYEQYF	TGCGCCAGCAGCTTGGGGGGAGATGTCTCCTACGAGCAGTACTTC
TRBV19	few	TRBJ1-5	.	CASSIVLGGQPQHF	TGTGCCAGTAGTATAGTATTGGGGGGTCAGCCCCAGCATTTT
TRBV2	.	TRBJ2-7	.	CASSDVGGVSYEQYF	TGTGCCAGCAGTGATGTAGGAGGGGTCTCCTACGAGCAGTACTTC
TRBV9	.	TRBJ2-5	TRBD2	CASSPRTSGSWETQYF	TGTGCCAGCAGCCCCCGGACTAGCGGGAGTTGGGAGACCCAGTACTTC
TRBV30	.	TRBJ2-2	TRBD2	CAWSPAPPSGANTGELFF	TGTGCCTGGAGCCCGGCGCCCCCTAGCGGGGCAAACACCGGGGAGCTGTTTTTT
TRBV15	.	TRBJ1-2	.	CSTSGGGGPNNYGYTF	TGTTCCACCAGCGGGGGAGGGGGACCAAATAACTATGGCTACACCTTC
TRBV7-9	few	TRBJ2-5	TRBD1	CASSLALRQGAVTQYF	TGTGCCAGCAGCTTAGCTCTACGACAGGGGGCTGTGACCCAGTACTTC